These 10 T cell receptor beta chains were sequenced from one sample in a study of blood T cell repertoires in COVID-19. Sequenced by immunoSEQ multiplex PCR; TCRdb stores in-frame clones only, minus some. This repertoire shows 30,000 or so clones, roughly 85% found once; its top ten account for under 9.5%. The sample comprised peripheral blood. These receptors were collected from an elderly man with active COVID-19.

The rearrangement uses TRBV10-3 and TRBJ1-1, with TRBD1 as a possible D gene (6 bases). V dropped 10 bases and J dropped 4 bases, with 19 bases sitting between them. Germline V gene data show CDR1 as ENHRY and CDR2 as SYGVKD. There are 14 residues in the CDR3. The CDR3 region is CATTGSAGRTEAFF. Here the CDR3 DNA reads TGTGCCACCACAGGGTCCGCCGGGCGCACTGAAGCTTTCTTT.

V and J are TRBV28 and TRBJ1-5, with a possible D match to TRBD1 (5 bases). Germline CDR1 and CDR2: MDHEN and SYDVKM. Trimming removed 6 bases at V and 6 bases at J, with 9 bases between. This CDR3 is built from 12 residues. The CDR3 DNA reads TGTGCCAGCAGGACGGGGGGTCAGCCCCAGCATTTT. It yields the protein CASRTGGQPQHF.

The genes are TRBV2 and TRBJ1-6; possible D gene TRBD1, 6 bases. The V gene lost 4 bases and the J gene lost 11 bases, with 18 bases spanning the gap. This CDR3 contains 15 residues. Germline V gene data show CDR1 as SNHLY and CDR2 as FYNNEI. The CDR3 sequence: CASSAGGANDPPLHF. In nucleotides, the CDR3 is TGTGCCAGCAGTGCGGGGGGCGCCAACGACCCACCCCTCCACTTT. Full variable domain (remainder filled in from reference TRBV2 and TRBJ1-6): EPEVTQTPSHQVTQMGQEVILRCVPISNHLYFYWYRQILGQKVEFLVSFYNNEISEKSEIFDDQFSVERPDGSNFTLKIRSTKLEDSAMYFCASSAGGANDPPLHFGNGTRLTVT.

The gene calls are TRBV10-3 and TRBJ2-5; 9 bases align to TRBD2. Germline V gene lookup returns CDR1 ENHRY and CDR2 SYGVKD. Trimming removed 5 bases from V and 1 base from J; junction bases left unmatched: 2. This CDR3 is 14 amino acids long. CDR3: CAISRGGAQETQYF. The CDR3 nucleotides are TGTGCCATCAGTCGCGGGGGGGCCCAAGAGACCCAGTACTTC.

The CDR3 coding sequence is TGTGCCAGCAGTGAATTGGAAGGGGTGGGAGGCTACACCTTC. Translating gives CASSELEGVGGYTF. The genes are TRBV2 and TRBJ1-2; perhaps TRBD1 as D (5 bases). Trimming stripped 2 bases from V and 8 bases from J, with 15 bases between. This CDR3 comprises 14 residues. Germline V lookup: CDR1 SNHLY, CDR2 FYNNEI.

The V call is TRBV18, the J call TRBJ2-3; 9 bases match TRBD1. Trimming took 9 bases from V and 2 from J; bases not matched to a gene: 3. The CDR3 totals 13 residues. From germline, CDR1 is KGHSH and CDR2 LQKENI. The CDR3: CASGQGITDTQYF. The CDR3 nucleotides are TGTGCCAGTGGACAGGGGATCACAGATACGCAGTATTTT.

The chain links TRBV6-5 to TRBJ2-5; 7 bases fit TRBD2. Trimming at V came to 7 bases and at J to 9 bases, leaving 11 bases not matched to a gene. Germline V gene sequence: CDR1 MNHEY, CDR2 SVGAGI. The CDR3 length is 13 residues. The CDR3 DNA is TGTGCCAGCACTGGGGACTGGGGGGGGGCCCAGTACTTC. This encodes CASTGDWGGAQYF.

The chain combines TRBV18 with TRBJ1-4, with D uncertain. V shed 5 bases and J shed 2 bases, with 3 bases lying between them. Germline-derived CDR1 and CDR2 are KGHSH and LQKENI. The CDR3 extends over 12 amino acids. This chain's CDR3 is CASSTTNEKLFF. The CDR3 DNA is TGTGCCAGCTCAACTACTAATGAAAAACTGTTTTTT.

This rearrangement joins TRBV5-8 to TRBJ2-7; 9 bases map to TRBD1. The CDR3 is made up of 17 amino acids. V was pared by 3 bases and J by 2 bases, with 12 bases of the junction left unmatched. CDR1 is SGHTS and CDR2 is YDEGEE in the germline V gene. CDR3 protein: CASSYRTGAVVTYEQYF. The DNA of the CDR3 is TGTGCCAGCAGCTATCGGACAGGGGCCGTGGTGACCTACGAGCAGTACTTC.

There are a few counts of this clone. The chain couples TRBV5-1 to TRBJ2-7, with D perhaps matching TRBD2 (6 bases). V lost 3 bases to trimming and J lost 3 bases, with 22 bases between them. Germline lookup yields CDR1 SGHRS and CDR2 YFSETQ. The CDR3 runs 17 residues. The CDR3 reads CASSSGGGDPPGYEQYF. CDR3 nucleotides: TGCGCCAGCAGCTCCGGAGGCGGGGACCCCCCGGGCTACGAGCAGTACTTC.